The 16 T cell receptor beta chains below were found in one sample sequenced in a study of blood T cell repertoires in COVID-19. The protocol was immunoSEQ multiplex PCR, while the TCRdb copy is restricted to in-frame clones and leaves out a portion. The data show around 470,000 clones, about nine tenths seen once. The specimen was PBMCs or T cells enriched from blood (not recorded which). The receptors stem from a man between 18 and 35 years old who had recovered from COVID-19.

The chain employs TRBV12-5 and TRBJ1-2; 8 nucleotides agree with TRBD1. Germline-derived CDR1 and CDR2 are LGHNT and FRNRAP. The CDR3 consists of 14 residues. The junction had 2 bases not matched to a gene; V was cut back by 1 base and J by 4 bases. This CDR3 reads CASGLAGTGYGYTF. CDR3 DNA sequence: TGTGCTAGTGGTTTGGCCGGGACAGGCTATGGCTACACCTTC.

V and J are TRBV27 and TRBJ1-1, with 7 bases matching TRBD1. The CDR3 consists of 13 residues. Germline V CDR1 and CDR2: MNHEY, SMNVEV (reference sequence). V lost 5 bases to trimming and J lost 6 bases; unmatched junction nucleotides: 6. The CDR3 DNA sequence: TGTGCCAGCAGTCTACGGGGACAGCCTGAAGCTTTCTTT. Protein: CASSLRGQPEAFF.

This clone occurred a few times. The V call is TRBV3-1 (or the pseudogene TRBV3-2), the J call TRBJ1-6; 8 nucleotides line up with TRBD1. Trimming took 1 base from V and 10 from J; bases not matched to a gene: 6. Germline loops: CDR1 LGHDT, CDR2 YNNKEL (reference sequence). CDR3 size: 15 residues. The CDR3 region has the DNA TGTGCCAGCAGCCAAGGACCTACAGGGGGATCACCCCTCCACTTT. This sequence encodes CASSQGPTGGSPLHF.

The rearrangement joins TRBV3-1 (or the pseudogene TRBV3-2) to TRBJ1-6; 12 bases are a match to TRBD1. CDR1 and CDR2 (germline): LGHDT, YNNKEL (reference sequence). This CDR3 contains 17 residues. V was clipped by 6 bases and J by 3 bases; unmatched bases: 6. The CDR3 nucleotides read TGTGCCAGCAGGGCCGGGACAGGGGGCAACTATAATTCACCCCTCCACTTT. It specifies CASRAGTGGNYNSPLHF.

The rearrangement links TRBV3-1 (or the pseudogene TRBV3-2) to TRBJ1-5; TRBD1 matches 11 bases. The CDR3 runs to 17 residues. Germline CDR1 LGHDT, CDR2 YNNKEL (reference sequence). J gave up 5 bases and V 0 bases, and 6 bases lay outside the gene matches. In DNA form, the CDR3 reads TGTGCCAGCAGCCAAGATATACGGACAGGGGGCGATCAGCCCCAGCATTTT. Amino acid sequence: CASSQDIRTGGDQPQHF.

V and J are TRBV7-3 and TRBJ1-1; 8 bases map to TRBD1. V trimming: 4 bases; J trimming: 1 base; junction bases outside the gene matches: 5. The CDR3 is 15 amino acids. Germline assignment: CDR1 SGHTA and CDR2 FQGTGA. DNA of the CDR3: TGTGCCAGCAGCTCCTCAGGGGGCGGGAACACTGAAGCTTTCTTT. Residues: CASSSSGGGNTEAFF. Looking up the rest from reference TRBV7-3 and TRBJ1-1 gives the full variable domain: GAGVSQTPSNKVTEKGKYVELRCDPISGHTALYWYRQSLGQGPEFLIYFQGTGAADDSGLPNDRFFAVRPEGSVSTLKIQRTERGDSAVYLCASSSSGGGNTEAFFGQGTRLTVV.

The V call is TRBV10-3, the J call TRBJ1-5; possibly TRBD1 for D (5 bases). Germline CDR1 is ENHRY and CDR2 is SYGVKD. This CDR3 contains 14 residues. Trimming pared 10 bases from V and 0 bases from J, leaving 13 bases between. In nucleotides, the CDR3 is TGTGCCACCCAAGGGGTGGGTAGCAATCAGCCCCAGCATTTT. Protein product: CATQGVGSNQPQHF.

CDR3: CASSLVAYTYGYTF. The CDR3 DNA is TGTGCCAGCAGCTTAGTTGCGTATACCTATGGCTACACCTTC. The chain couples TRBV7-9 to TRBJ1-2, with no clear D. Germline CDR1 SEHNR, CDR2 FQNEAQ (reference sequence). The V and J ends lost 1 base and 4 bases respectively, with 10 bases between them. The CDR3 runs to 14 residues.

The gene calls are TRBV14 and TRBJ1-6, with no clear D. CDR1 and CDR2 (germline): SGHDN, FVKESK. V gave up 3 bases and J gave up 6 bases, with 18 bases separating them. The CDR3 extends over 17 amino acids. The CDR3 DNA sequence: TGTGCCAGCAGCCAGGGTCTGAGGGCGATGACTAATTCACCCCTCCACTTT. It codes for CASSQGLRAMTNSPLHF.

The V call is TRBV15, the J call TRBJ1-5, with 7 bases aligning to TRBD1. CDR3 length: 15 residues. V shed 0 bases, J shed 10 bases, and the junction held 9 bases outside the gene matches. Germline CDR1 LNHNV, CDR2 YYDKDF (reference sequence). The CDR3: CATSRDITGASPQHF. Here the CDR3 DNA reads TGTGCCACCAGCAGAGATATAACAGGGGCCTCCCCCCAGCATTTT.

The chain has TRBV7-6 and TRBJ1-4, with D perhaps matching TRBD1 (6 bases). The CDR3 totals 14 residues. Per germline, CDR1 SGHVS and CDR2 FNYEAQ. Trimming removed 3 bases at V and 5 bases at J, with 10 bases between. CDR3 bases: TGTGCCAGCAGCTTGGGGCAGGGGAATGAAAAACTGTTTTTT. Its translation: CASSLGQGNEKLFF.

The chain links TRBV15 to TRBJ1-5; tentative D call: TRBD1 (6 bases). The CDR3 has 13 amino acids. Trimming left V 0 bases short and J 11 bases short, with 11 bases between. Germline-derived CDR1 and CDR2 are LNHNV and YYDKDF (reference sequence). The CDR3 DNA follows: TGTGCCACCAGCAGAGAAACAAACAGGGCCCAGCATTTT. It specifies CATSRETNRAQHF.

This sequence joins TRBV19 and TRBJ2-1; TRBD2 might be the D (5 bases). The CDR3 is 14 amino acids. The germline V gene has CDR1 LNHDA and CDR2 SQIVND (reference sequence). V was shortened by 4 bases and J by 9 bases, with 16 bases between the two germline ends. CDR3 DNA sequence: TGTGCCAGTAGTAAGGATAGCGTGGGAAGTGAGCAGTTCTTC. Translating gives CASSKDSVGSEQFF.

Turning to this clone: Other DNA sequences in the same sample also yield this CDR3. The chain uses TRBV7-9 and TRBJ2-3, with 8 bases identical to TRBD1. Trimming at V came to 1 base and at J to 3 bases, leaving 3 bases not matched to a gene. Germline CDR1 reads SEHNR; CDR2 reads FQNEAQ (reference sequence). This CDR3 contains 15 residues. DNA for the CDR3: TGTGCCAGCAGCTTAGAAGGACAGGGAACAGATACGCAGTATTTT. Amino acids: CASSLEGQGTDTQYF.

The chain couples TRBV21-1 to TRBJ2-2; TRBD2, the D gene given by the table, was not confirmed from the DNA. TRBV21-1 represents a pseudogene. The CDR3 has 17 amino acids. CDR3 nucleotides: TGTGCCAGCAGCGAACGAATAAGCCTAGATAACACCGGGGAGCTGTTTTTT. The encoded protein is CASSERISLDNTGELFF.

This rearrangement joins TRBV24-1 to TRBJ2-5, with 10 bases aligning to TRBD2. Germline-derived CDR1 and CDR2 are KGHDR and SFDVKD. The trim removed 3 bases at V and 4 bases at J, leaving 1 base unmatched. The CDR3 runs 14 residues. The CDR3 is CATSDLAGAETQYF. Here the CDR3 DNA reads TGTGCCACCAGTGATCTAGCGGGAGCAGAGACCCAGTACTTC.